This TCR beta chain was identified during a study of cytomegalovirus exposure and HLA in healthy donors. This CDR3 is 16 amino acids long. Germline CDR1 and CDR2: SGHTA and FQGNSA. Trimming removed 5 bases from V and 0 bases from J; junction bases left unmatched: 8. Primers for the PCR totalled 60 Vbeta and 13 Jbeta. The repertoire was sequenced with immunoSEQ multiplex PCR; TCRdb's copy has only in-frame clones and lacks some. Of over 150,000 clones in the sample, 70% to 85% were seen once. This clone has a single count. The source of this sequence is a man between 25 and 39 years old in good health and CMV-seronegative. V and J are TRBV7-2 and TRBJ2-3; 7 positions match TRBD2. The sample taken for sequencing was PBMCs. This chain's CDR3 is CASSPQGGGSTDTQYF. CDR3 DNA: TGTGCCAGCAGCCCCCAGGGCGGGGGAAGCACAGATACGCAGTATTTT.